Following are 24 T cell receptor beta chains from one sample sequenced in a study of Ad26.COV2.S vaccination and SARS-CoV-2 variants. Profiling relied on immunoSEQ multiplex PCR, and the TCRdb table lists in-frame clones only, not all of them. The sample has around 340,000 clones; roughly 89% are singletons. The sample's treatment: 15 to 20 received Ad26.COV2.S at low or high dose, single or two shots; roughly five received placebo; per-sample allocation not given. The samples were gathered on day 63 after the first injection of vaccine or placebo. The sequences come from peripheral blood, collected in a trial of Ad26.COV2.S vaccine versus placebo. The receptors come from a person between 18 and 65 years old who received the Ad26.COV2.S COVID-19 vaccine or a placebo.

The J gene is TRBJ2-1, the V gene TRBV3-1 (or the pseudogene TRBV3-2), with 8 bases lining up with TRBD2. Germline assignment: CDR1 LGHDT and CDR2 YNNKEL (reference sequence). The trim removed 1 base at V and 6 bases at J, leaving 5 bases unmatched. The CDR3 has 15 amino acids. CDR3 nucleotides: TGTGCCAGCAGCCAAGCGGGAGGGGGAGGCAATGAGCAGTTCTTC. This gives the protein CASSQAGGGGNEQFF.

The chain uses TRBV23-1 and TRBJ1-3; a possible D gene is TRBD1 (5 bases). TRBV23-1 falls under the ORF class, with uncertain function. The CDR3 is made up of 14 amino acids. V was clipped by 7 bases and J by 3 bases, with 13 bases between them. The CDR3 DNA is TGCGCCAGCACCCCCGGGACCGATGGAAACACCATATATTTT. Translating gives CASTPGTDGNTIYF.

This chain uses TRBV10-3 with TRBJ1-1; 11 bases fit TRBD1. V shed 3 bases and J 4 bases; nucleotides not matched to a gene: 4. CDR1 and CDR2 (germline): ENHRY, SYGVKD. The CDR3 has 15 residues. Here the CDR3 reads CAISEGQGAVTEAFF. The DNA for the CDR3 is TGTGCCATCAGTGAAGGACAGGGGGCGGTCACTGAAGCTTTCTTT.

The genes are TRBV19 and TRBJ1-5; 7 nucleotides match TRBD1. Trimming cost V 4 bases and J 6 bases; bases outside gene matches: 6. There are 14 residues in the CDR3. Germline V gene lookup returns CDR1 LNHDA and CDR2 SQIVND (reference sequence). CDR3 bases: TGTGCCAGTAGTAGCAGGGGGACGATTCAGCCCCAGCATTTT. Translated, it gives CASSSRGTIQPQHF.

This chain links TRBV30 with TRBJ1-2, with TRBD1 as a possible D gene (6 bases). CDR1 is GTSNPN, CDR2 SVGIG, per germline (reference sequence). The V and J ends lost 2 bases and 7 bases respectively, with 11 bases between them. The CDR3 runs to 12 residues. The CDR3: CAWSWGAGGYTF. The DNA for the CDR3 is TGTGCCTGGAGTTGGGGGGCCGGTGGCTACACCTTC.

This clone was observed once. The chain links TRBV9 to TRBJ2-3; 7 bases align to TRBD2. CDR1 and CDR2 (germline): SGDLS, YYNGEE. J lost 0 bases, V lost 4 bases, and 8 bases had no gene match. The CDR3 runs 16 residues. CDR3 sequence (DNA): TGTGCCAGCAGCCTACTACTAGCGTCTAGCACAGATACGCAGTATTTT. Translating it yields CASSLLLASSTDTQYF.

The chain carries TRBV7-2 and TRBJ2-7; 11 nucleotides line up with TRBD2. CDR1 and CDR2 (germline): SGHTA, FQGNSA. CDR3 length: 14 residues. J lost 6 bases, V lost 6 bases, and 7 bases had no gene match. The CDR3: CASRNSGGAGEQYF. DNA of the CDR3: TGTGCCAGCAGAAATAGCGGGGGGGCCGGCGAGCAGTACTTC.

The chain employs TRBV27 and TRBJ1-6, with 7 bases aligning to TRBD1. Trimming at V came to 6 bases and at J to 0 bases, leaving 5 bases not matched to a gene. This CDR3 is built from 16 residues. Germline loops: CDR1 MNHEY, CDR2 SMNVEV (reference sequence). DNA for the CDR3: TGTGCCAGCAGCCCGACAGGGAGCTCCTATAATTCACCCCTCCACTTT. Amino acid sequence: CASSPTGSSYNSPLHF.

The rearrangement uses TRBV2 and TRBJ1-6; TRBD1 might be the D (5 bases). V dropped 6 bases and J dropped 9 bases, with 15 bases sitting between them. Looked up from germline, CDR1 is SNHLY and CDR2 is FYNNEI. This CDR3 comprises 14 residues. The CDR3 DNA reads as TGTGCCAGCAGGGGGGGGGTCGTTAGTTCACCCCTCCACTTT. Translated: CASRGGVVSSPLHF.

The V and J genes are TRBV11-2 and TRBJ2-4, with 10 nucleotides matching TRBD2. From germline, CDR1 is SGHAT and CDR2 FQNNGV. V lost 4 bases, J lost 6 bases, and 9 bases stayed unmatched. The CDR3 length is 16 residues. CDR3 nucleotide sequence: TGTGCCAGCAGCTCATCCGGGACTAGCGTTAGAAACATTCAGTACTTC. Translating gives CASSSSGTSVRNIQYF.

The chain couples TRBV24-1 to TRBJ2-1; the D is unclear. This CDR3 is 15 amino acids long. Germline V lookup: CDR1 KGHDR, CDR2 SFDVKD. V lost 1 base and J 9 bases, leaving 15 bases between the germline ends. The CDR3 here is CATSDFSRRPPEQFF. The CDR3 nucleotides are TGTGCCACCAGTGATTTCTCTCGGCGGCCTCCTGAGCAGTTCTTC.

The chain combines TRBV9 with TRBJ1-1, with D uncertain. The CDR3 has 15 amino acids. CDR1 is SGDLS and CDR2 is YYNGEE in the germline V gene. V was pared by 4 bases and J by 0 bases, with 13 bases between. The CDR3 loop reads CASSPEGDMNTEAFF. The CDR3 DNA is TGTGCCAGCAGCCCAGAGGGAGATATGAACACTGAAGCTTTCTTT.

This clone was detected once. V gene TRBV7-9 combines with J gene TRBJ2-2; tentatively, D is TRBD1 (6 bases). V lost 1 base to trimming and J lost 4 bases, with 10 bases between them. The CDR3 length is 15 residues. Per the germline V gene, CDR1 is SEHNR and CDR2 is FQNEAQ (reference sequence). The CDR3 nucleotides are TGTGCCAGCAGCTTAGGTTACAGGGCCACCGGGGAGCTGTTTTTT. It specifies CASSLGYRATGELFF.

Written as DNA, the CDR3 is TGTGCCAGCAGTGTTGGACAGCTTGCAACTAATGAAAAACTGTTTTTT. This codes for CASSVGQLATNEKLFF. The chain is built from TRBV28 and TRBJ1-4, with D possibly matching TRBD1 (6 bases). Trimming pared 5 bases from V and 0 bases from J, leaving 13 bases between. The CDR3 is 16 amino acids. CDR1 is MDHEN and CDR2 is SYDVKM in the germline V gene.

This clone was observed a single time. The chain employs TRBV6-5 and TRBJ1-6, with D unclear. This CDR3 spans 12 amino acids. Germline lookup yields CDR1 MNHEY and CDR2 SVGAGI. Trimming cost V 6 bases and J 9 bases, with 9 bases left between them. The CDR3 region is CASRTPVSPLHF. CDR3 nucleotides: TGTGCCAGCAGGACCCCGGTTTCACCCCTCCACTTT.

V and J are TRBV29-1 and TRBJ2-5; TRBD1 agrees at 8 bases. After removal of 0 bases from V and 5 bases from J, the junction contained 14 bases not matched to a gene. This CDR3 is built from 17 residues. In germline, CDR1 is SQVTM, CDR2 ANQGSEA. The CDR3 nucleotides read TGCAGCGTTGAAGATCGGGGACAGGTCTCCCAAGGGGAGACCCAGTACTTC. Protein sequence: CSVEDRGQVSQGETQYF.

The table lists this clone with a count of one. The CDR3 is CASSDTKLLANSYNEQFF. CDR3 coding DNA: TGTGCCAGCAGCGACACCAAACTTCTAGCGAACTCCTACAATGAGCAGTTCTTC. The chain employs TRBV9 and TRBJ2-1, with a possible D match to TRBD2 (6 bases). The germline V gene has CDR1 SGDLS and CDR2 YYNGEE. The CDR3 extends over 18 amino acids. The ends were cut back, 3 bases at V and 0 bases at J, with 19 bases in the middle.

The CDR3, as DNA: TGTGCCAGCAGTTTTGACAAGTACAATGAGCAGTTCTTC. Amino acids: CASSFDKYNEQFF. The chain has TRBV28 and TRBJ2-1; D gene unclear. This CDR3 has 13 residues. The V and J ends lost 3 bases and 4 bases respectively, with 7 bases between them. Germline loops: CDR1 MDHEN, CDR2 SYDVKM. The full variable domain, with the rest looked up from reference TRBV28 and TRBJ2-1, is DVKVTQSSRYLVKRTGEKVFLECVQDMDHENMFWYRQDPGLGLRLIYFSYDVKMKEKGDIPEGYSVSREKKERFSLILESASTNQTSMYLCASSFDKYNEQFFGPGTRLTVL.

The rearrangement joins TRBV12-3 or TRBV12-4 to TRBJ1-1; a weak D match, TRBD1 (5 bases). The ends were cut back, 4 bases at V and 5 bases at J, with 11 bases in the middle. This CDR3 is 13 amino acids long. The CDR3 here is CASSSGLRTEAFF. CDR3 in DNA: TGTGCCAGCAGTTCGGGACTAAGGACTGAAGCTTTCTTT.

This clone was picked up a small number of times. The DNA of the CDR3 is TGTGCCAGCAGCTGGGGCTTCTCTGGAAACACCATATATTTT. Translating it yields CASSWGFSGNTIYF. The chain employs TRBV7-9 and TRBJ1-3; TRBD1 might be the D (5 bases). V was shortened by 4 bases and J by 0 bases, with 7 bases between the two germline ends. The CDR3 has 14 amino acids. Germline values: CDR1 SEHNR, CDR2 FQNEAQ (reference sequence).

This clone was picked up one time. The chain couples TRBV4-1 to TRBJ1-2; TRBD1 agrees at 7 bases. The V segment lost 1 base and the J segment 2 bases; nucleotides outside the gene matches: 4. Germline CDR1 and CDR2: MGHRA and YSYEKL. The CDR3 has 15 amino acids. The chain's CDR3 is CASSQVGRGNYGYTF. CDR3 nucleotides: TGCGCCAGCAGCCAAGTTGGCAGGGGGAACTATGGCTACACCTTC.

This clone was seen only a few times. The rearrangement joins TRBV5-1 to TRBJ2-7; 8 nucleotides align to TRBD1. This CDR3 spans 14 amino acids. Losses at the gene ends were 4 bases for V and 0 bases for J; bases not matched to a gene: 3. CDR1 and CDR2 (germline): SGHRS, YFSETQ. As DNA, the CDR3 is TGCGCCAGCAGCCCCAGGGGGCTCTCCTACGAGCAGTACTTC. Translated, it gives CASSPRGLSYEQYF.

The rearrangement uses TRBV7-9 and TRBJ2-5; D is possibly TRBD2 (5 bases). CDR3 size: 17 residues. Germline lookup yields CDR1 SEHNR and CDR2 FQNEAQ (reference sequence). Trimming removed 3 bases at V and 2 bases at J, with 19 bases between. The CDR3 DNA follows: TGTGCCAGCAGCTTGGATCAAGACTACCTTTCTCAAGAGACCCAGTACTTC. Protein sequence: CASSLDQDYLSQETQYF.

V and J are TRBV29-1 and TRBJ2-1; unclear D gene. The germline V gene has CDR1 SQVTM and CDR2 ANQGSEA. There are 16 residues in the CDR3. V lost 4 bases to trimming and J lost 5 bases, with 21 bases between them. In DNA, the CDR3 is TGCAGCGTTGTCCCGAAGACAAAGGTACGGGACAATGAGCAGTTCTTC. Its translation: CSVVPKTKVRDNEQFF.